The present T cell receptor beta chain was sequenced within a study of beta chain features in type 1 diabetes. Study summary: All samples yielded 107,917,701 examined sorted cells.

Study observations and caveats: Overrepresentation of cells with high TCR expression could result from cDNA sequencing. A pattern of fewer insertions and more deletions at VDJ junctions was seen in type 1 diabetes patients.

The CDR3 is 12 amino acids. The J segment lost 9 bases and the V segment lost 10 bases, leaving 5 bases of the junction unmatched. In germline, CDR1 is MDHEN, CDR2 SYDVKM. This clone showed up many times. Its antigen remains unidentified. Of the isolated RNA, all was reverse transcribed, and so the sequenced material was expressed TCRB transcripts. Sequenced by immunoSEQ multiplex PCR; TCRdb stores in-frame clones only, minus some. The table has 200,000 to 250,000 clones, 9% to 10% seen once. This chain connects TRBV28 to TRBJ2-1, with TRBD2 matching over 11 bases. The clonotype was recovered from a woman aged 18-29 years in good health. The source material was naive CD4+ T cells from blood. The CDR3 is CATLAGGGEQFF. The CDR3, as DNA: TGTGCCACCCTAGCGGGAGGTGGTGAGCAGTTCTTC.